A single sample is the source of the 25 T cell receptor beta chains below, sequenced in a study of response to subunit inactivated influenza vaccine. TCRdb processed the RT-PCR reads anew with MiXCR; each CDR3 protein has one entry. The profile shows roughly 700,000 distinct CDR3 sequences, about 15% of them singletons. The sequencing here drew on PBMCs from blood, taken 14 to 15 days before vaccination. Receptor source: a man aged 50 to 60 who received an inactivated influenza vaccine.

The chain is built from TRBV20-1 and TRBJ2-1; weak D call: TRBD2 (6 bases). The germline V and J ends were trimmed by 4 bases and 9 bases, with 19 bases remaining between them. CDR1 and CDR2 from the germline V gene are DFQATT and SNEGSKA (reference sequence). This CDR3 region has 14 residues. CDR3 nucleotide sequence: TGCAGTGCTACCCTTGGGGCGGGACGGAGTGAGCAGTTCTTC. This encodes CSATLGAGRSEQFF.

This clonotype turned up a few times. The chain uses TRBV9 and TRBJ2-1; D gene ambiguous. V gave up 0 bases and J gave up 8 bases, with 3 bases separating them. CDR1 SGDLS and CDR2 YYNGEE come from the germline V gene. The CDR3 sequence is 11 residues long. The CDR3 reads CASSVDDEQFF. CDR3 in DNA: TGTGCCAGCAGCGTAGATGATGAGCAGTTCTTC.

This clonotype was found a few times. The chain joins TRBV6-2 or TRBV6-3 to TRBJ1-1; 10 bases are shared with TRBD1. The CDR3 has 14 residues. CDR1 is MNHEY and CDR2 is SVGEGT in the germline V gene. Trimming cost V 7 bases and J 10 bases; bases outside gene matches: 12. CDR3 residues: CASTIGGQGYGAFF. The CDR3 nucleotides are TGTGCCAGCACCATTGGGGGACAGGGGTACGGAGCTTTCTTT.

This clonotype was found a few times. The rearrangement uses TRBV20-1 and TRBJ2-7; 11 nucleotides line up with TRBD1. This CDR3 contains 14 residues. Germline V lookup: CDR1 DFQATT, CDR2 SNEGSKA (reference sequence). The junction had 5 bases not matched to a gene; V was cut back by 7 bases and J by 0 bases. The CDR3 DNA follows: TGCAGTGGTAGGGACAGGGGGTTCTCCTACGAGCAGTACTTC. Protein: CSGRDRGFSYEQYF.

This clonotype occurred a few times. This chain connects TRBV10-3 to TRBJ2-4; D possibly corresponds to TRBD1 (6 bases). The V end was cut by 2 bases, the J end by 0 bases, with 14 bases between. This CDR3 spans 17 amino acids. CDR1 ENHRY and CDR2 SYGVKD come from the germline V gene. The CDR3 sequence is CAISEGQITLAKNIQYF. The CDR3 DNA is TGTGCCATCAGTGAGGGACAGATTACCCTAGCCAAAAACATTCAGTACTTC.

Only a few counts were recorded for this clonotype. CDR3 loop: CAIRDGLGQVRSSYNEQFF. CDR3 sequence (DNA): TGTGCCATCAGGGATGGCTTAGGACAGGTTCGAAGCTCCTACAATGAGCAGTTCTTC. The rearrangement joins TRBV10-3 to TRBJ2-1; 7 positions agree with TRBD1. Germline assignment: CDR1 ENHRY and CDR2 SYGVKD. The V and J ends lost 6 bases and 0 bases, in that order; junction bases with no gene match: 17. The CDR3 runs to 19 residues.

The genes are TRBV20-1 and TRBJ2-1; 11 nucleotides align to TRBD1. CDR3 size: 14 residues. The germline V gene has CDR1 DFQATT and CDR2 SNEGSKA (reference sequence). Here the CDR3 DNA reads TGCAGCCCTCGAGGGACAGGGGGTATTAATGAGCAGTTCTTC. It yields the protein CSPRGTGGINEQFF.

The genes are TRBV20-1 and TRBJ2-3; D call uncertain. This CDR3 is built from 14 residues. Germline CDR1 DFQATT, CDR2 SNEGSKA (reference sequence). With 4 bases removed from V and 1 base from J, the gap between germline ends came to 12 bases. CDR3 amino acids: CSANPLERTDTQYF. The CDR3 bases are TGCAGTGCTAACCCCTTGGAACGCACAGATACGCAGTATTTT.

The V and J genes are TRBV6-1 and TRBJ1-1, with TRBD1 matching over 8 bases. V lost 7 bases and J lost 11; bases outside the gene matches: 12. Looked up from germline, CDR1 is MNHNS and CDR2 is SASEGT. The CDR3 totals 13 residues. The CDR3 here is CASNPGQASRAFF. DNA for the CDR3: TGTGCCAGCAACCCGGGACAGGCGAGTAGGGCTTTCTTT.

The chain combines TRBV6-1 with TRBJ2-7; D tentatively reads TRBD1 or TRBD2 (5 bases each). The ends were cut back, 2 bases at V and 2 bases at J, with 10 bases in the middle. Looked up from germline, CDR1 is MNHNS and CDR2 is SASEGT. The CDR3 covers 14 residues. The CDR3 DNA follows: TGTGCCAGCAGTGAACGGGGCCTCCCCTACGAGCAGTACTTC. Amino acids: CASSERGLPYEQYF.

This clonotype was observed a handful of times. At one boundary the junction diverges from the germline segment, which might be a read error. V usage is TRBV10-3 and J usage is TRBJ1-1; 7 positions agree with TRBD1. Germline values: CDR1 ENHRY, CDR2 SYGVKD. The CDR3 has 13 residues. The CDR3 protein is CAVRQGVGTEAFF. In nucleotides, the CDR3 is TGTGCCGTCAGACAGGGAGTAGGCACTGAAGCTTTCTTT.

There are a few counts of this clonotype. The chain employs TRBV29-1 and TRBJ1-5; D gene uncertain. Trimming stripped 6 bases from V and 2 bases from J, with 11 bases between. CDR3 length: 13 amino acids. In germline, CDR1 is SQVTM, CDR2 ANQGSEA. CDR3 coding DNA: TGCAGCGTGGCACGGGGTGGCAATCAGCCCCAGCATTTT. This gives the protein CSVARGGNQPQHF.

The sample holds a few counts of this clonotype. The chain is built from TRBV7-2 and TRBJ1-5; D is unresolved. Trimming removed 5 bases from V and 1 base from J, with 12 bases in between. Germline V gives CDR1 SGHTA, CDR2 FQGNSA. This CDR3 is 15 amino acids long. CDR3 sequence (DNA): TGTGCCAGCAGCCTCTCGATAGAAAGCAATCAGCCCCAGCATTTT. Amino acid sequence: CASSLSIESNQPQHF.

This clonotype occurred many times. V gene TRBV7-3 combines with J gene TRBJ2-5, with D maybe TRBD2 (6 bases). The CDR3 is 15 residues long. The germline V gene encodes CDR1 SGHTA and CDR2 FQGTGA. V lost 3 bases and J 0 bases, leaving 11 bases between the germline ends. CDR3 bases: TGTGCCAGCAGCTTGACCGGGACTTACCAAGAGACCCAGTACTTC. It translates to CASSLTGTYQETQYF.

V usage is TRBV5-1 and J usage is TRBJ2-1, with TRBD2 identical over 11 bases. The V gene end was trimmed by 3 bases and the J gene end by 15 bases; junction bases not matched to a gene: 11. Germline V gene data show CDR1 as SGHRS and CDR2 as YFSETQ. There are 14 residues in the CDR3. In nucleotides, the CDR3 is TGCGCCAGCAGCTCAGGACTAGCGGGCTTGGGGTGGTTCTTC. This encodes CASSSGLAGLGWFF.

The CDR3 coding sequence is TGCAGTGTAGGGGTCGGGGGGGCGAGCTCCTACAATGAGCAGTTCTTC. As protein: CSVGVGGASSYNEQFF. The chain links TRBV20-1 to TRBJ2-1, with 8 bases that match TRBD2. The germline gives CDR1 DFQATT, CDR2 SNEGSKA (reference sequence). The CDR3 contains 16 residues. Germline trimming cut 7 bases from V and 0 bases from J; bases unmatched to any gene: 11.

The gene calls are TRBV4-3 and TRBJ2-3, with unresolved D. Looked up from germline, CDR1 is LGHNA and CDR2 is YSLEER. CDR3 length: 16 amino acids. Trimming removed 1 base at V and 2 bases at J, with 13 bases between. CDR3 sequence reads: CASSQVHTETTDTQYF. The CDR3 DNA sequence: TGCGCCAGCAGCCAAGTCCACACGGAAACCACAGATACGCAGTATTTT.

This chain connects TRBV7-8 to TRBJ1-1; no reliable D call. Trimming took off 2 bases at V and 3 bases at J, with 10 bases between the two ends. The length of the CDR3 is 14 residues. In germline, CDR1 is SGHVS, CDR2 FQNEAQ. The CDR3 coding sequence is TGTGCCAGCAGCTTATACAGCTTGCACACTGAAGCTTTCTTT. It codes for CASSLYSLHTEAFF.

This chain links TRBV27 with TRBJ1-4, with 7 bases lining up with TRBD1. Unmatched junction bases numbered 17, after V lost 2 bases and J lost 8 bases. Germline values: CDR1 MNHEY, CDR2 SMNVEV (reference sequence). This CDR3 is 18 amino acids long. CDR3 DNA: TGTGCCAGCAGTTTAGACCCTCGGGACAGTTCGAGCCGGGAAAAACTGTTTTTT. Protein: CASSLDPRDSSSREKLFF. Complete variable domain (other parts from reference TRBV27 and TRBJ1-4): EAQVTQNPRYLITVTGKKLTVTCSQNMNHEYMSWYRQDPGLGLRQIYYSMNVEVTDKGDVPEGYKVSRKEKRNFPLILESPSPNQTSLYFCASSLDPRDSSSREKLFFGSGTQLSVL.

The J gene is TRBJ2-3, the V gene TRBV9; no clear D gene. CDR1 and CDR2 from the germline V gene are SGDLS and YYNGEE. CDR3 length equals 15 residues. V was shortened by 2 bases and J by 0 bases, with 10 bases between the two germline ends. The CDR3 sequence is CASSVQAASTDTQYF. DNA of the CDR3: TGTGCCAGCAGCGTTCAGGCAGCTAGCACAGATACGCAGTATTTT.

This rearrangement joins TRBV5-1 to TRBJ2-1, with TRBD1 matching 9 bases. Trimming removed 3 bases from V and 3 bases from J; junction bases left unmatched: 10. The length of the CDR3 is 17 residues. CDR1 and CDR2 (germline): SGHRS, YFSETQ. The DNA for the CDR3 is TGCGCCAGCAGCTGGAACACCGGGACAGGGCTCTACAATGAGCAGTTCTTC. Translation gives CASSWNTGTGLYNEQFF. The full variable domain, in which reference TRBV5-1 and TRBJ2-1 provide the parts outside the CDR3, is KAGVTQTPRYLIKTRGQQVTLSCSPISGHRSVSWYQQTPGQGLQFLFEYFSETQRNKGNFPGRFSGRQFSNSRSEMNVSTLELGDSALYLCASSWNTGTGLYNEQFFGPGTRLTVL.

The sample holds a few counts of this clonotype. The genes are TRBV27 and TRBJ2-3, with D perhaps matching TRBD1 (5 bases). V was clipped by 2 bases and J by 2 bases, with 14 bases between them. The CDR3 consists of 16 residues. CDR1 is MNHEY and CDR2 is SMNVEV in the germline V gene (reference sequence). The CDR3 protein is CASSLPPIGATDTQYF. The CDR3 DNA is TGTGCCAGCAGTTTACCGCCTATAGGGGCCACAGATACGCAGTATTTT.

The chain recombines TRBV6-1 with TRBJ2-2, with 9 nucleotides matching TRBD2. The CDR3 contains 13 residues. Germline CDR1 reads MNHNS; CDR2 reads SASEGT. V gave up 11 bases and J gave up 5 bases; unmatched junction bases: 6. The CDR3 loop is CAGGLASTGELFF. CDR3 DNA sequence: TGTGCCGGGGGACTAGCCTCAACCGGGGAGCTGTTTTTT.

This clonotype was observed at least ten times. This chain connects TRBV29-1 to TRBJ2-3; 7 nucleotides line up with TRBD1. The CDR3 has 13 residues. Germline-derived CDR1 and CDR2 are SQVTM and ANQGSEA. V dropped 2 bases and J dropped 6; count of bases not matched to a gene: 5. CDR3 coding DNA: TGCAGCGTTGAAAAAGACAGGGTTGATACGCAGTATTTT. It yields the protein CSVEKDRVDTQYF.

The table lists this clonotype with a few counts. V and J are TRBV24-1 and TRBJ2-1; unclear D gene. Trimming left V 8 bases short and J 3 bases short, with 10 bases between. The CDR3 sequence is 13 residues long. Germline assignment: CDR1 KGHDR and CDR2 SFDVKD. CDR3 coding DNA: TGTGCCACCATTGCGGACGGCTACAATGAGCAGTTCTTC. Amino acid sequence: CATIADGYNEQFF.